Each of the 18 T cell receptor beta chains below was sequenced from the same sample in a study of glioma-infiltrating T cells. Using RNA template, CDR3s of TCR alpha and beta were amplified with iRepertoire arm-PCR. TCRdb independently ran MiXCR on the multiplex PCR reads; one entry per CDR3 protein. The table lists 300,000 to 450,000 distinct CDR3 sequences, about 40% of them singletons, with about 12% in the top ten. The source material was glioma tissue, nonneoplastic brain tissue, or PBMCs (not recorded which). The source is a human donor with low-grade glioma or glioblastoma, undergoing nonglioma brain surgery, or in good health (not recorded which).

The rearrangement uses TRBV4-2 and TRBJ2-1; 8 bases map to TRBD1. CDR1 and CDR2 from the germline V gene are LGHNA and YNFKEQ. V dropped 0 bases and J dropped 8; count of bases not matched to a gene: 9. This CDR3 contains 16 residues. Written as DNA, the CDR3 is TGTGCCAGCAGCCAAGATTTGGACAGGGTTGACTATGAGCAGTTCTTC. Protein product: CASSQDLDRVDYEQFF.

With respect to this clonotype: A read error is likely, as this CDR3 ends without the conserved phenylalanine or tryptophan. The chain uses TRBV4-2 and TRBJ2-3; TRBD1 might be the D (5 bases). V was shortened by 4 bases and J by 4 bases, with 18 bases between the two germline ends. This CDR3 has 16 amino acids. Germline V gene lookup returns CDR1 LGHNA and CDR2 YNFKEQ. In nucleotides, the CDR3 is TGTGCCAGCAGCCCCGGACAAGCGTTCGTTTCAGATACGCAGTATATT. This translates into CASSPGQAFVSDTQYI.

This sequence joins TRBV4-1 and TRBJ1-2; D gene ambiguous. This CDR3 contains 16 residues. CDR1 is MGHRA, CDR2 YSYEKL, per germline. The germline V and J ends were trimmed by 1 base and 0 bases, with 12 bases remaining between them. The CDR3 protein is CASSQATVTPNYGYTF. The DNA of the CDR3 is TGCGCCAGCAGCCAAGCAACGGTGACCCCTAACTATGGCTACACCTTC.

The gene calls are TRBV20-1 and TRBJ2-7, with D uncertain. Germline assignment: CDR1 DFQATT and CDR2 SNEGSKA (reference sequence). The CDR3 sequence is 11 residues long. V was cut by 0 bases and J by 6 bases, with 6 bases left in between. The CDR3 reads CSARDLAEQYF. The CDR3 bases are TGCAGTGCTAGAGATTTAGCCGAGCAGTACTTC.

This clonotype has a count of ten or more. The chain uses TRBV6-6 and TRBJ1-2; a possible D gene is TRBD1 (5 bases). The CDR3 consists of 13 residues. The V end lost 2 bases, the J end lost 2 bases, and 6 bases lay between the germline ends. Germline V lookup: CDR1 MNHNY, CDR2 SVGAGI (reference sequence). CDR3 nucleotide sequence: TGTGCCAGCAGTTACGACAGAAACTATGGCTACACCTTC. Its protein product is CASSYDRNYGYTF.

A few counts support this clonotype. The chain combines TRBV4-3 with TRBJ1-6, with D possibly being TRBD1 (5 bases). The ends were cut back, 0 bases at V and 7 bases at J, with 19 bases in the middle. This CDR3 has 18 amino acids. CDR1 is LGHNA, CDR2 YSLEER, per germline. CDR3 loop: CASSQDLPTGARNSPLHF. The CDR3 DNA follows: TGCGCCAGCAGCCAAGATCTCCCCACCGGGGCCAGAAATTCACCCCTCCACTTT.

As to this clonotype: The junction shows a germline mismatch at one end, possibly a read error. The chain carries TRBV5-5 and TRBJ2-2, with TRBD2 matching 8 bases. The CDR3 consists of 12 residues. Germline V lookup: CDR1 SGHKS, CDR2 YYEKEE (reference sequence). In nucleotides, the CDR3 is TGTGCCAGCAGCTTCGCCGGGGGGGAGCTGTCTTTT. Translation gives CASSFAGGELSF.

For this clonotype: A read error may account for a junction end that differs from germline. This sequence joins TRBV7-2 and TRBJ2-1, with 9 bases matching TRBD1. The CDR3 extends over 18 amino acids. Germline values: CDR1 SGHTA, CDR2 FQGNSA. The CDR3 DNA sequence: TGTGCCAGCGGCTTAGCGCCGGGACAGGGCCTCTCCTACAATGAGCAGTTCTTC. Translation gives CASGLAPGQGLSYNEQFF. The full variable domain, its missing parts supplied by reference TRBV7-2 and TRBJ2-1, is GAGVSQSPSNKVTEKGKDVELRCDPISGHTALYWYRQSLGQGLEFLIYFQGNSAPDKSGLPSDRFSAERTGGSVSTLTIQRTQQEDSAVYLCASGLAPGQGLSYNEQFFGPGTRLTVL.

This clonotype was counted between two and nine times. The J gene is TRBJ2-3, the V gene TRBV4-3; 8 nucleotides line up with TRBD2. CDR1 and CDR2 from the germline V gene are LGHNA and YSLEER. The length of the CDR3 is 17 residues. V lost 0 bases to trimming and J lost 5 bases; unmatched junction nucleotides: 10. The CDR3 DNA sequence: TGCGCCAGCAGCCAAGAGCCCACCAGCGGGAGAAGAGATACGCAGTATTTT. Translated, it gives CASSQEPTSGRRDTQYF.

With regard to this clonotype: Being one base from a much bigger clone, this may be a read error. The chain links TRBV6-1 to TRBJ2-1; 11 bases fit TRBD2. In germline, CDR1 is MNHNS, CDR2 SASEGT. The CDR3 loop spans 14 amino acids. Losses at the gene ends were 8 bases for V and 12 bases for J; bases not matched to a gene: 12. The DNA of the CDR3 is TGTGCCAGCGCCTCCCCAGCTAGCGGGAGGCGGCAGTTCTTC. It is translated as CASASPASGRRQFF.

This clonotype was seen at least ten times. This chain links TRBV20-1 with TRBJ2-7; 11 bases match TRBD2. Trimming cost V 8 bases and J 0 bases; bases outside gene matches: 15. This CDR3 is built from 17 residues. The germline V gene has CDR1 DFQATT and CDR2 SNEGSKA (reference sequence). The CDR3 loop is CSTFSGTSGRSSYEQYF. The CDR3 region has the DNA TGCAGTACCTTCTCCGGGACTAGCGGCCGGAGCTCCTACGAGCAGTACTTC.

The chain links TRBV20-1 to TRBJ2-3, with 8 bases aligning to TRBD2. The CDR3 runs 15 residues. The junction had 3 bases not matched to a gene; V was cut back by 1 base and J by 0 bases. Germline assignment: CDR1 DFQATT and CDR2 SNEGSKA (reference sequence). CDR3 DNA: TGCAGTGCTAGAGCGCCGGGGGGGAGCACAGATACGCAGTATTTT. Encoded protein: CSARAPGGSTDTQYF.

The V call is TRBV6-1, the J call TRBJ2-1; D possibly corresponds to TRBD2 (5 bases). CDR3 size: 15 residues. The germline CDR1 and CDR2 sequences are MNHNS and SASEGT. V was pared by 5 bases and J by 7 bases, with 18 bases between. The CDR3 sequence: CASSFLARGRNEQFF. CDR3 DNA sequence: TGTGCCAGCAGTTTCCTGGCGAGAGGGCGTAATGAGCAGTTCTTC.

This clonotype has more than one count but fewer than ten. This chain joins TRBV29-1 and TRBJ2-5, with D maybe TRBD1 (5 bases). Germline CDR1 reads SQVTM; CDR2 reads ANQGSEA. The CDR3 runs 13 residues. V was cut by 3 bases and J by 1 base, with 9 bases left in between. The chain's CDR3 is CSVDRGVQETQYF. For the CDR3, the DNA is TGCAGCGTTGATAGGGGCGTCCAAGAGACCCAGTACTTC.

This clonotype was found a few times. The V gene is TRBV20-1, the J gene TRBJ2-1; 8 nucleotides align to TRBD2. The CDR3 is 14 amino acids. J gave up 0 bases and V 5 bases, and 3 bases lay outside the gene matches. Germline CDR1 and CDR2: DFQATT and SNEGSKA (reference sequence). CDR3 coding DNA: TGCAGTGCTGAAAGCGGGAGCTCCTACAATGAGCAGTTCTTC. Its translation: CSAESGSSYNEQFF.

Of note for this clonotype: At one of its ends the junction is not consistent with the germline gene, which may arise from a read error. The chain is built from TRBV20-1 and TRBJ2-7; 9 bases are shared with TRBD2. Per germline, CDR1 DFQATT and CDR2 SNEGSKA (reference sequence). The CDR3 runs 14 residues. As DNA, the CDR3 is TGCAGTGCTCAGCGACTAGCGGATGCCTACGAGCGGTACTTC. It codes for CSAQRLADAYERYF.

The chain combines TRBV12-3 or TRBV12-4 with TRBJ1-1; D perhaps matches TRBD1 (6 bases). The germline V and J ends were trimmed by 7 bases and 4 bases, with 13 bases remaining between them. The CDR3 is 13 amino acids. CDR3 in DNA: TGTGCCAGCAATCTGGGGGGCATCACTGAAGCTTTCTTT. This codes for CASNLGGITEAFF.

This clonotype was seen many times. J is TRBJ2-1 and V is TRBV6-2 or TRBV6-3, with D possibly matching TRBD2 (5 bases). Germline V gene data show CDR1 as MNHEY and CDR2 as SVGEGT. This CDR3 comprises 14 residues. V was clipped by 0 bases and J by 6 bases, with 9 bases between them. CDR3 coding DNA: TGTGCCAGCAGTTACTCCCCGCGGGTCAATGAGCAGTTCTTC. Translation: CASSYSPRVNEQFF.